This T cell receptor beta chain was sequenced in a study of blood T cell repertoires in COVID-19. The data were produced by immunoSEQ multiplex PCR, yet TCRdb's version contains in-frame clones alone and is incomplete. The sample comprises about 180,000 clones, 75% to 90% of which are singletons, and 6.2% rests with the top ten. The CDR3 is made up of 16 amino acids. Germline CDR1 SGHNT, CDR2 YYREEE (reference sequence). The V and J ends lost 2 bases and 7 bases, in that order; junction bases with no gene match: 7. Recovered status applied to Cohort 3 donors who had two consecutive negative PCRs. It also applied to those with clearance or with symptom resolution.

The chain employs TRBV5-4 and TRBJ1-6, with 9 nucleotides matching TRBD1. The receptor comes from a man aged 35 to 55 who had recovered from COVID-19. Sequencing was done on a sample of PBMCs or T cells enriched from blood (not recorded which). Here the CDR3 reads CASSLPQGAKNSPLHF. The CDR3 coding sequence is TGTGCCAGCAGCTTACCACAGGGGGCTAAAAATTCACCCCTCCACTTT.